These 15 T cell receptor beta chains share one sample of origin, sequenced in a study of blood T cell repertoires in COVID-19. Profiling relied on immunoSEQ multiplex PCR, and the TCRdb table lists in-frame clones only, not all of them. This table has approximately 140,000 clones, around nine tenths appearing once. Sequencing was carried out using peripheral blood. All receptors come from a woman aged 55-75 years with acute or convalescent COVID-19.

This clone has more than one count but fewer than ten. The V and J genes are TRBV11-2 and TRBJ2-1; D ambiguous. Deletions cut 2 bases from V and 8 bases from J, with 13 bases between. The CDR3 extends over 14 amino acids. Germline values: CDR1 SGHAT, CDR2 FQNNGV. The CDR3 DNA is TGTGCCAGCAGCTTAAACCTCGGCCGGGATGAGCAGTTCTTC. Its translation is CASSLNLGRDEQFF.

This chain joins TRBV30 and TRBJ2-3; D gene ambiguous. V lost 0 bases to trimming and J lost 4 bases, with 11 bases between them. The CDR3 is 14 amino acids. The V gene's germline CDR1 is GTSNPN and CDR2 SVGIG (reference sequence). This CDR3 is CAWSVRRGPDTQYF. The CDR3 DNA reads as TGTGCCTGGAGTGTACGAAGAGGTCCAGATACGCAGTATTTT.

The chain carries TRBV7-2 and TRBJ2-2, with D unclear. The CDR3 spans 14 residues. Germline V lookup: CDR1 SGHTA, CDR2 FQGNSA. Between the trimmed V and J ends, which lost 1 base and 6 bases, there was a span of 9 bases. The DNA for the CDR3 is TGTGCCAGCAGCTTAGTTGTCTTTTCCGGGGAGCTGTTTTTT. Protein: CASSLVVFSGELFF. Full variable domain (rest looked up from reference TRBV7-2 and TRBJ2-2): GAGVSQSPSNKVTEKGKDVELRCDPISGHTALYWYRQSLGQGLEFLIYFQGNSAPDKSGLPSDRFSAERTGGSVSTLTIQRTQQEDSAVYLCASSLVVFSGELFFGEGSRLTVL.

The chain has TRBV2 and TRBJ1-1, with 7 bases that match TRBD1. Germline V gene sequence: CDR1 SNHLY, CDR2 FYNNEI. The length of the CDR3 is 14 residues. V dropped 3 bases and J dropped 2; count of bases not matched to a gene: 3. Here the CDR3 DNA reads TGTGCCAGCAGTGAGGGACAGCCAAACACTGAAGCTTTCTTT. Its translation: CASSEGQPNTEAFF. Filled out from reference TRBV2 and TRBJ1-1, the complete variable domain reads EPEVTQTPSHQVTQMGQEVILRCVPISNHLYFYWYRQILGQKVEFLVSFYNNEISEKSEIFDDQFSVERPDGSNFTLKIRSTKLEDSAMYFCASSEGQPNTEAFFGQGTRLTVV.

The rearrangement links TRBV4-3 to TRBJ1-6; 8 nucleotides agree with TRBD1. Germline V CDR1 and CDR2: LGHNA, YSLEER. The CDR3 sequence is 15 residues long. Unmatched junction bases numbered 7, after V lost 5 bases and J lost 7 bases. In nucleotides, the CDR3 is TGCGCCAGCAGCTTTGGACAGGGCAGGAATTCACCCCTCCACTTT. As protein: CASSFGQGRNSPLHF.

This chain links TRBV24-1 with TRBJ2-2, with 8 bases identical to TRBD1. The CDR3 length is 19 residues. Germline-derived CDR1 and CDR2 are KGHDR and SFDVKD. The junction had 20 bases not matched to a gene; V was cut back by 5 bases and J by 7 bases. The DNA for the CDR3 is TGTGCCACCAGTGGGCCAGGGGGCGTATCCCCTGAATTAAGCGGGGAGCTGTTTTTT. Protein sequence: CATSGPGGVSPELSGELFF.

This chain links TRBV6-6 with TRBJ1-6; 8 nucleotides agree with TRBD1. Germline trimming cut 6 bases from V and 7 bases from J; bases unmatched to any gene: 8. Germline V gene lookup returns CDR1 MNHNY and CDR2 SVGAGI (reference sequence). The CDR3 consists of 15 residues. DNA of the CDR3: TGTGCCAGCAGGCCTACGGGACAGGCAAATTCACCCCTCCACTTT. This translates into CASRPTGQANSPLHF.

The CDR3, as DNA: TGTGCCAGCAGCCAGAGAATGGGACTAGCGGGGGGTAATCCCACAGATACGCAGTATTTT. Amino acids: CASSQRMGLAGGNPTDTQYF. The chain recombines TRBV3-1 (or the pseudogene TRBV3-2) with TRBJ2-3, with TRBD2 matching 15 bases. The V gene's germline CDR1 is LGHDT and CDR2 YNNKEL (reference sequence). V lost 3 bases, J lost 2 bases, and 12 bases stayed unmatched. There are 20 residues in the CDR3.

This rearrangement joins TRBV5-4 to TRBJ2-1; 11 nucleotides agree with TRBD2. The CDR3 consists of 15 residues. The germline gives CDR1 SGHNT, CDR2 YYREEE (reference sequence). Germline trimming cut 4 bases from V and 6 bases from J; bases unmatched to any gene: 6. The CDR3 DNA is TGTGCCAGCAGCACCACTAGCGGGGGTTTCAATGAGCAGTTCTTC. Amino acid sequence: CASSTTSGGFNEQFF. The whole variable domain, remainder taken from reference TRBV5-4 and TRBJ2-1, is ETGVTQSPTHLIKTRGQQVTLRCSSQSGHNTVSWYQQALGQGPQFIFQYYREEENGRGNFPPRFSGLQFPNYSSELNVNALELDDSALYLCASSTTSGGFNEQFFGPGTRLTVL.

The sample holds one count of this clone. The V and J genes are TRBV30 and TRBJ2-1; TRBD2 agrees at 14 bases. The CDR3 length is 19 residues. Per the germline V gene, CDR1 is GTSNPN and CDR2 is SVGIG (reference sequence). Germline trimming cut 4 bases from V and 0 bases from J; bases unmatched to any gene: 11. The CDR3 is CAWKLGLAGGRSSYNEQFF. In DNA, the CDR3 is TGTGCCTGGAAGCTAGGACTAGCGGGGGGCCGGAGCTCCTACAATGAGCAGTTCTTC. Supplemented by reference TRBV30 and TRBJ2-1, the full variable domain reads SQTIHQWPATLVQPVGSPLSLECTVEGTSNPNLYWYRQAAGRGLQLLFYSVGIGQISSEVPQNLSASRPQDRQFILSSKKLLLSDSGFYLCAWKLGLAGGRSSYNEQFFGPGTRLTVL.

V gene TRBV18 combines with J gene TRBJ2-1, with TRBD1 matching 9 bases. The CDR3 covers 16 residues. The germline CDR1 and CDR2 sequences are KGHSH and LQKENI. The V and J ends lost 2 bases and 1 base, in that order; junction bases with no gene match: 3. The CDR3 nucleotides are TGTGCCAGCTCACCAGAGACAGGGGGATCCTACAATGAGCAGTTCTTC. Translating gives CASSPETGGSYNEQFF.

The chain links TRBV19 to TRBJ2-3, with D maybe TRBD1 (5 bases). The V gene lost 9 bases and the J gene lost 0 bases, with 13 bases spanning the gap. CDR1 and CDR2 from the germline V gene are LNHDA and SQIVND (reference sequence). The CDR3 totals 14 residues. The CDR3 DNA reads TGTGCCAGCGGAACAGGAGTTAGCACAGATACGCAGTATTTT. It is translated as CASGTGVSTDTQYF. The full variable domain, with the rest looked up from reference TRBV19 and TRBJ2-3, is DGGITQSPKYLFRKEGQNVTLSCEQNLNHDAMYWYRQDPGQGLRLIYYSQIVNDFQKGDIAEGYSVSREKKESFPLTVTSAQKNPTAFYLCASGTGVSTDTQYFGPGTRLTVL.

The rearrangement links TRBV30 to TRBJ2-7, with 7 bases lining up with TRBD2. The V gene's germline CDR1 is GTSNPN and CDR2 SVGIG (reference sequence). This CDR3 region has 14 residues. J lost 2 bases, V lost 0 bases, and 4 bases had no gene match. CDR3 DNA sequence: TGTGCCTGGAGTGTCAACGGGGGGACCTACGAGCAGTACTTC. Its translation: CAWSVNGGTYEQYF. Using reference TRBV30 and TRBJ2-7 for the parts outside the CDR3, the full variable domain is SQTIHQWPATLVQPVGSPLSLECTVEGTSNPNLYWYRQAAGRGLQLLFYSVGIGQISSEVPQNLSASRPQDRQFILSSKKLLLSDSGFYLCAWSVNGGTYEQYFGPGTRLTVT.

Regarding this clone: Germline is not matched at one junction end, which may reflect a read error. The V gene is TRBV7-7, the J gene TRBJ2-5; D uncertain. This CDR3 comprises 15 residues. Germline V lookup: CDR1 SSHAT, CDR2 FNYEAQ (reference sequence). The CDR3 DNA follows: TGTGCTAGCAGCTCCCTAAATGCTATCCAAGAGACCCAGTACTTC. This codes for CASSSLNAIQETQYF. Full variable domain (remainder filled in from reference TRBV7-7 and TRBJ2-5): GAGVSQSPRYKVTKRGQDVTLRCDPISSHATLYWYQQALGQGPEFLTYFNYEAQPDKSGLPSDRFSAERPEGSISTLTIQRTEQRDSAMYRCASSSLNAIQETQYFGPGTRLLVL.

V usage is TRBV11-2 and J usage is TRBJ2-2; a weak D match, TRBD1 (5 bases). This CDR3 is 15 amino acids long. The ends were cut back, 4 bases at V and 1 base at J, with 10 bases in the middle. CDR1 is SGHAT and CDR2 is FQNNGV in the germline V gene. CDR3 sequence reads: CASSSQGRNTGELFF. CDR3 nucleotide sequence: TGTGCCAGCAGCTCCCAGGGTAGGAACACCGGGGAGCTGTTTTTT.